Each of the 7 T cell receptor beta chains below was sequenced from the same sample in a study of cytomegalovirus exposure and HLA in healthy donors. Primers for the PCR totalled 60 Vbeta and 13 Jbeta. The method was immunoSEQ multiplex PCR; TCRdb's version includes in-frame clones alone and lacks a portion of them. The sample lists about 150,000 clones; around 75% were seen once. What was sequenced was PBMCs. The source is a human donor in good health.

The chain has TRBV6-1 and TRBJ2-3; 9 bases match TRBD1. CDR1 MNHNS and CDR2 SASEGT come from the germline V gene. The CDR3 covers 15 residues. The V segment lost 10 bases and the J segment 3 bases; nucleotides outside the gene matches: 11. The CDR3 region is CATARGTGLTDTQYF. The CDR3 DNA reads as TGTGCCACCGCCCGAGGGACAGGGTTGACAGATACGCAGTATTTT.

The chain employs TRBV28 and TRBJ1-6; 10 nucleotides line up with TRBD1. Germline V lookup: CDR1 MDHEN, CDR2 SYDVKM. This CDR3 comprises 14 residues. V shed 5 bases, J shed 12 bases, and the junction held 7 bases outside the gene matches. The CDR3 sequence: CASSDRGRGEPLHF. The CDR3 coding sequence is TGTGCCAGCAGTGACAGGGGGCGAGGGGAACCCCTCCACTTT.

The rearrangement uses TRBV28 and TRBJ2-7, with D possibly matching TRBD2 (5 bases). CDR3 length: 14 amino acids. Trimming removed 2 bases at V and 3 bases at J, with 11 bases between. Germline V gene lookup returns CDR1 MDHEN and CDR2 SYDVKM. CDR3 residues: CASSLGGSFYEQYF. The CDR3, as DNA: TGTGCCAGCAGTTTAGGAGGCTCCTTCTACGAGCAGTACTTC.

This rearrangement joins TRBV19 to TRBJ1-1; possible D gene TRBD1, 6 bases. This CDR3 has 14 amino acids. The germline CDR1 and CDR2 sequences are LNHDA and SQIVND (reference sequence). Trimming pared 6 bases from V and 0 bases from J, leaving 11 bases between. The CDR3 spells CASSWGGMNTEAFF. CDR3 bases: TGTGCCAGTAGCTGGGGGGGCATGAACACTGAAGCTTTCTTT. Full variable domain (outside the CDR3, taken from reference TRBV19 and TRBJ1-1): DGGITQSPKYLFRKEGQNVTLSCEQNLNHDAMYWYRQDPGQGLRLIYYSQIVNDFQKGDIAEGYSVSREKKESFPLTVTSAQKNPTAFYLCASSWGGMNTEAFFGQGTRLTVV.

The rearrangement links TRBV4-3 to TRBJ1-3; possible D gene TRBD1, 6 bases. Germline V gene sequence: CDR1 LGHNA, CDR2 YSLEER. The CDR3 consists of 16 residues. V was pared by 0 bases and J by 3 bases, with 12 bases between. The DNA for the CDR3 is TGCGCCAGCAGCCAAGAAACGGGGACAATTGGAAACACCATATATTTT. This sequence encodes CASSQETGTIGNTIYF.

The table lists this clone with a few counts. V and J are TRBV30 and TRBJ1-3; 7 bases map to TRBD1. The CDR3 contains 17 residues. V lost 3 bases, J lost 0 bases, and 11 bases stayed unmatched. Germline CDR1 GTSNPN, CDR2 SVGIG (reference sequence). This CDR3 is CAWSPIIQGNSGNTIYF. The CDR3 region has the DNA TGTGCCTGGAGCCCCATTATACAGGGGAACTCTGGAAACACCATATATTTT.

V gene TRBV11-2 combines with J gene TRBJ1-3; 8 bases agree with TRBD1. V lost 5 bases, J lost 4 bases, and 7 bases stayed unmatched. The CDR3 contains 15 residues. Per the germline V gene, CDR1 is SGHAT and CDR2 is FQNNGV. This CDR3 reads CASSIGQGAGNTIYF. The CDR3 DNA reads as TGTGCCAGCAGCATCGGACAGGGAGCAGGAAACACCATATATTTT.